What follows are 24 T cell receptor beta chains derived from one specimen sequenced in a study of shared clonotypes between healthy human individuals (dated by TCRdb to the early 2020s). The library was made by the immunoSEQ multiplex PCR assay. TCRdb limited this immuneACCESS table to in-frame rearrangements with V and J called. A share of clones is missing; checked studies link under half to unresolved V genes, and the rest is unexplained. This sample holds over a million clones; 95% to 97% were observed only once. 0.95% to 1.5% of the sample lies in the top ten. The sample taken for sequencing was naive CD4+ T cells sorted from blood. Explained via the paper, the cell subset or site label denotes: CD45RA+ positively selected. These receptors all stem from a man aged 25-40 years in good health.

The chain combines TRBV5-1 with TRBJ1-1; 9 nucleotides match TRBD1. CDR3 length: 15 residues. CDR1 is SGHRS, CDR2 YFSETQ, per germline. The J segment lost 9 bases and the V segment lost 4 bases, leaving 13 bases of the junction unmatched. CDR3: CASSADTGTGTQAFF. The CDR3 DNA follows: TGCGCCAGCAGCGCAGACACCGGGACAGGGACTCAAGCTTTCTTT.

DNA of the CDR3: TGCGCCAGCAGTCTCACTAGCGGGCCCCCAGATACGCAGTATTTT. Translation gives CASSLTSGPPDTQYF. J is TRBJ2-3 and V is TRBV5-1; 9 bases line up with TRBD2. The germline gives CDR1 SGHRS, CDR2 YFSETQ. Unmatched junction bases numbered 8, after V lost 5 bases and J lost 4 bases. The CDR3 is made up of 15 amino acids.

This clone was seen only once. This sample includes further DNA sequences coding for the same CDR3. CDR3 coding DNA: TGCAGTGCCAGACAGAACACTGAAGCTTTCTTT. The encoded protein is CSARQNTEAFF. The chain combines TRBV20-1 with TRBJ1-1; no definite D call. V lost 6 bases to trimming and J lost 1 base, with 6 bases between them. CDR3 length equals 11 residues. The V gene's germline CDR1 is DFQATT and CDR2 SNEGSKA (reference sequence).

The V gene is TRBV5-1, the J gene TRBJ2-5; D is unresolved. Germline V CDR1 and CDR2: SGHRS, YFSETQ. The CDR3 length is 16 residues. V lost 0 bases to trimming and J lost 3 bases, with 15 bases between them. The DNA of the CDR3 is TGCGCCAGCAGCTTGGTAATTTGGAGCTGGAAAGAGACCCAGTACTTC. Translated, it gives CASSLVIWSWKETQYF.

V gene TRBV27 combines with J gene TRBJ2-1, with 16 bases fitting TRBD2. Germline CDR1 MNHEY, CDR2 SMNVEV (reference sequence). CDR3 length: 17 amino acids. Trimming cost V 1 base and J 5 bases; bases outside gene matches: 2. DNA for the CDR3: TGTGCCAGCAGTTTATTGGGACTAGCGGGAGGGAACAATGAGCAGTTCTTC. It specifies CASSLLGLAGGNNEQFF.

This rearrangement joins TRBV5-1 to TRBJ2-7, with D possibly TRBD1 on 6 matching bases. This CDR3 region has 17 residues. Per the germline V gene, CDR1 is SGHRS and CDR2 is YFSETQ. V was pared by 1 base and J by 7 bases, with 24 bases between. This chain's CDR3 is CASSLLAFGTPGYEQYF. The DNA for the CDR3 is TGCGCCAGCAGCTTGCTAGCATTCGGGACACCGGGGTATGAGCAGTACTTC.

The V gene is TRBV7-2, the J gene TRBJ2-3; D unresolved. Looked up from germline, CDR1 is SGHTA and CDR2 is FQGNSA. Trimming pared 1 base from V and 7 bases from J, leaving 6 bases between. The CDR3 contains 12 residues. The chain's CDR3 is CASSLGVHTQYF. The CDR3 region has the DNA TGTGCCAGCAGCTTAGGGGTCCATACGCAGTATTTT.

The rearrangement links TRBV18 to TRBJ2-7; 8 nucleotides match TRBD2. V gave up 6 bases and J gave up 0 bases; unmatched junction bases: 13. Germline lookup yields CDR1 KGHSH and CDR2 LQKENI. This CDR3 region has 17 residues. The chain's CDR3 is CASSDTSGGRGSYEQYF. The CDR3 nucleotides are TGTGCCAGCTCGGACACTAGCGGAGGAAGGGGCTCCTACGAGCAGTACTTC.

This chain joins TRBV7-8 and TRBJ1-2, with 9 bases fitting TRBD1. V shed 5 bases, J shed 0 bases, and the junction held 7 bases outside the gene matches. The CDR3 consists of 16 residues. The V gene's germline CDR1 is SGHVS and CDR2 FQNEAQ. CDR3 sequence reads: CASSTGTGRTNYGYTF. The DNA of the CDR3 is TGTGCCAGCAGCACCGGGACAGGGCGAACTAACTATGGCTACACCTTC.

This chain uses TRBV28 with TRBJ2-2; TRBD2 matches 9 bases. V lost 6 bases and J lost 7; bases outside the gene matches: 6. Germline CDR1 MDHEN, CDR2 SYDVKM. The CDR3 is made up of 14 amino acids. CDR3 DNA sequence: TGTGCCAGCAGGAATAGCGGGAGAGTCGGGGAGCTGTTTTTT. Its translation: CASRNSGRVGELFF.

V and J are TRBV11-2 and TRBJ2-2, with D unclear. The germline V gene encodes CDR1 SGHAT and CDR2 FQNNGV. This CDR3 comprises 17 residues. Trimming removed 1 base at V and 0 bases at J, with 12 bases between. The CDR3 loop is CASSLVGLRANTGELFF. In DNA form, the CDR3 reads TGTGCCAGCAGCTTAGTAGGATTACGCGCGAACACCGGGGAGCTGTTTTTT.

V gene TRBV7-9 combines with J gene TRBJ2-7, with 14 bases lining up with TRBD2. The junction had 11 bases not matched to a gene; V was cut back by 5 bases and J by 5 bases. This CDR3 comprises 17 residues. CDR1 and CDR2 (germline): SEHNR, FQNEAQ (reference sequence). The CDR3 DNA sequence: TGTGCCAGCAGCCCCCCCGGGACTAGCGGGAGTCTCAACGAGCAGTACTTC. Translated, it gives CASSPPGTSGSLNEQYF.

CDR3 sequence reads: CASSEYRASGIYNEQFF. As DNA, the CDR3 is TGCGCCAGCAGTGAGTATAGGGCTAGCGGGATCTACAATGAGCAGTTCTTC. The genes are TRBV10-2 and TRBJ2-1; the match to TRBD2 covers 9 bases. The CDR3 spans 17 residues. Trimming took 1 base from V and 3 from J; bases not matched to a gene: 7. Per the germline V gene, CDR1 is WSHSY and CDR2 is SAAADI.

The chain employs TRBV5-1 and TRBJ2-2; D is undetermined. CDR3 length: 13 amino acids. Germline assignment: CDR1 SGHRS and CDR2 YFSETQ. Trimming left V 3 bases short and J 2 bases short, with 5 bases between. CDR3 bases: TGCGCCAGCAGCTATGACAACACCGGGGAGCTGTTTTTT. Translated: CASSYDNTGELFF.

The chain combines TRBV9 with TRBJ1-1; D possibly corresponds to TRBD1 (6 bases). Trimming removed 0 bases from V and 3 bases from J, with 15 bases in between. Looked up from germline, CDR1 is SGDLS and CDR2 is YYNGEE. The length of the CDR3 is 16 residues. CDR3 coding DNA: TGTGCCAGCAGCGTAGCTTTACAGGGAGGGGACACTGAAGCTTTCTTT. Encoded protein: CASSVALQGGDTEAFF.

The chain has TRBV5-1 and TRBJ2-3, with 9 bases lining up with TRBD2. The CDR3 sequence is 15 residues long. Germline CDR1 is SGHRS and CDR2 is YFSETQ. The J segment lost 2 bases and the V segment lost 5 bases, leaving 6 bases of the junction unmatched. The CDR3 bases are TGCGCCAGCAGGGGCGGGAGGGCCTCCACAGATACGCAGTATTTT. Its protein is CASRGGRASTDTQYF.

The chain is built from TRBV6-6 and TRBJ1-1, with D hard to call. The CDR3 has 13 residues. Germline assignment: CDR1 MNHNY and CDR2 SVGAGI (reference sequence). V was clipped by 6 bases and J by 4 bases, with 12 bases between them. The CDR3 protein is CASSIKSGTEAFF. DNA for the CDR3: TGTGCCAGCAGCATTAAGTCTGGCACTGAAGCTTTCTTT.

This chain links TRBV6-5 with TRBJ2-7; 15 nucleotides agree with TRBD2. The J segment lost 2 bases and the V segment lost 7 bases, leaving 3 bases of the junction unmatched. CDR1 is MNHEY and CDR2 is SVGAGI in the germline V gene. The CDR3 loop spans 15 amino acids. Here the CDR3 reads CASTRTSGRAYEQYF. Here the CDR3 DNA reads TGTGCCAGCACCAGGACTAGCGGGAGGGCCTACGAGCAGTACTTC.

As regards this clone: Other nucleotide sequences in the sample specify the same CDR3. The genes are TRBV2 and TRBJ2-3; no reliable D call. CDR1 and CDR2 (germline): SNHLY, FYNNEI. The V gene lost 2 bases and the J gene lost 5 bases, with 5 bases spanning the gap. This CDR3 is built from 12 residues. CDR3 DNA sequence: TGTGCCAGCAGTGAACGGGTAGATACGCAGTATTTT. This codes for CASSERVDTQYF.

The chain links TRBV27 to TRBJ2-7; 7 nucleotides match TRBD1. V dropped 2 bases and J dropped 5; count of bases not matched to a gene: 6. Germline V CDR1 and CDR2: MNHEY, SMNVEV (reference sequence). CDR3 size: 14 residues. The CDR3 region has the DNA TGTGCCAGCAGTTTAACAGGGGATGGCCACGAGCAGTACTTC. Amino acid sequence: CASSLTGDGHEQYF.

The rearrangement uses TRBV7-9 and TRBJ1-5, with TRBD1 identical over 9 bases. With V trimmed by 3 bases and J by 5 bases, 2 bases remained unmatched. CDR3 length: 14 amino acids. Per the germline V gene, CDR1 is SEHNR and CDR2 is FQNEAQ (reference sequence). The CDR3 DNA reads as TGTGCCAGCAGCTTGGGGGACAGGGATCAGCCCCAGCATTTT. It specifies CASSLGDRDQPQHF.

This rearrangement joins TRBV14 to TRBJ2-7; TRBD2 matches at 7 bases. Trimming at V came to 0 bases and at J to 5 bases, leaving 10 bases not matched to a gene. Germline loops: CDR1 SGHDN, CDR2 FVKESK. The CDR3 totals 16 residues. The CDR3 reads CASSQDIGAGYDEQYF. Written as DNA, the CDR3 is TGTGCCAGCAGCCAAGATATTGGAGCGGGATACGACGAGCAGTACTTC.

V gene TRBV28 combines with J gene TRBJ2-5; 7 bases are shared with TRBD2. V shed 5 bases, J shed 1 base, and the junction held 4 bases outside the gene matches. CDR3 length: 14 amino acids. From germline, CDR1 is MDHEN and CDR2 SYDVKM. The DNA of the CDR3 is TGTGCCAGCAGTGTCGGGAGGATCCAAGAGACCCAGTACTTC. Translation gives CASSVGRIQETQYF.

Worth noting for this clone: This same CDR3 is encoded by further DNA sequences in the sample. The rearrangement links TRBV28 to TRBJ2-7, with D maybe TRBD1 (6 bases). V dropped 6 bases and J dropped 0 bases, with 12 bases sitting between them. CDR1 and CDR2 from the germline V gene are MDHEN and SYDVKM. The CDR3 extends over 14 amino acids. This chain's CDR3 is CASSLLGGSYEQYF. The CDR3 coding sequence is TGTGCCAGCAGCCTCCTAGGGGGCTCCTACGAGCAGTACTTC.